This TCR beta chain appears in the sequencing data of a study of OX40 agonist ivuxolimab in advanced cancers. Background on the study: Those treated in dose escalation had hepatocellular carcinoma, melanoma, renal cell cancer or head and neck cancer. Of the participants, more than 35% had some prior anti-PD-1, anti-PD-L1 or anti-CTLA-4 therapy, which was allowed.

The assay was immunoSEQ multiplex PCR, and TCRdb's table has in-frame clones only and misses some. The repertoire includes approximately 69,000 clones, around 80% of them detected once, and about 1.1% sits in the top ten. Study outcomes and limitations: On average, CD8+ T cells showed a greater number of expanded clones than CD4+. Antigen targets of the expanded peripheral T cells went undetermined.

J gave up 11 bases and V 0 bases, and 10 bases lay outside the gene matches. Germline CDR1 is WSHSY and CDR2 is SAAADI. CDR3 length equals 16 residues. This clone was recorded once. Its specificity is unknown. This TCR was recovered from an adult with an advanced solid tumor such as melanoma, head and neck, liver or kidney cancer. This material consisted of CD4+ or CD8+ T cells sorted from blood, taken in a trial of the OX40 agonist ivuxolimab. The chain combines TRBV10-2 with TRBJ2-7, with 13 bases identical to TRBD2. The CDR3 sequence is CASSESMGLAGSNEYF. The DNA of the CDR3 is TGCGCCAGCAGTGAGTCGATGGGACTAGCGGGGTCGAATGAGTACTTC.